This TCR beta chain was obtained from a study of T cells after yellow fever vaccination. Study-wide results and caveats: Overlap between CD4 and CD8 compartments was detected for a small share of clonotypes. Detected again after the booster were most primary-vaccination clones, at 96% CD4 and more than 70% CD8. Weaker overall, the secondary response nonetheless peaked faster (day 5 versus 15).

Germline CDR1 is SGHRS and CDR2 is YFSETQ. Trimming removed 3 bases from V and 4 bases from J; junction bases left unmatched: 11. The CDR3 covers 17 residues. Synthesis of TCR cDNA relied on 5'RACE template switching, which attached a universal primer site and UMIs. A single record per CDR3 protein comes from TCRdb applying MiXCR to the 5' RACE reads. The sample lists 400,000 to 450,000 distinct CDR3 sequences, 18% seen once, with about 18% in the top ten. This clonotype was picked up many times. The antigen is not known. The chain couples TRBV5-1 to TRBJ2-5; 11 bases are shared with TRBD2. Sample: PBMCs, taken before the yellow fever booster vaccination. This TCR was sampled from a man younger than 35 who received the YFV17D yellow fever vaccine. CDR3 residues: CASSSIVAGTSGETQYF. As DNA, the CDR3 is TGCGCCAGCAGCTCAATTGTCGCCGGGACTAGCGGAGAGACCCAGTACTTC.